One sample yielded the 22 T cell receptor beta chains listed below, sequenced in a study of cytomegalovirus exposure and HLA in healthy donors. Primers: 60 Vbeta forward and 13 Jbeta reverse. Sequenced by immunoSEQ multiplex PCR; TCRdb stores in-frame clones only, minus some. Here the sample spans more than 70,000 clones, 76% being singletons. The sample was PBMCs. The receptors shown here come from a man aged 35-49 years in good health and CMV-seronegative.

The CDR3 region is CASSLSRVNGYTF. The CDR3 DNA is TGTGCCAGCAGTTTAAGCAGGGTTAATGGCTACACCTTC. The rearrangement links TRBV27 to TRBJ1-2; D perhaps matches TRBD1 (5 bases). Trimming left V 2 bases short and J 6 bases short, with 10 bases between. CDR3 size: 13 residues. Germline V gene lookup returns CDR1 MNHEY and CDR2 SMNVEV (reference sequence).

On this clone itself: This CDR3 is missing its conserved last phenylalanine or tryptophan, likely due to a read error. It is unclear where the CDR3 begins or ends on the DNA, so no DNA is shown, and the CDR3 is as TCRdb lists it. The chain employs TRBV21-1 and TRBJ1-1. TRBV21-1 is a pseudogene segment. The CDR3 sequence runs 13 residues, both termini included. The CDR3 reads CASTPRRGTEAFL.

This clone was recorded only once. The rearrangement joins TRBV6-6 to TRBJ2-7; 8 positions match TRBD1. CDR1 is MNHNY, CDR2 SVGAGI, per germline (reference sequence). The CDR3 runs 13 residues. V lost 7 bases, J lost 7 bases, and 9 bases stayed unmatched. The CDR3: CASIYGQGGEQYF. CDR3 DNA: TGTGCCAGCATCTACGGACAGGGAGGTGAGCAGTACTTC.

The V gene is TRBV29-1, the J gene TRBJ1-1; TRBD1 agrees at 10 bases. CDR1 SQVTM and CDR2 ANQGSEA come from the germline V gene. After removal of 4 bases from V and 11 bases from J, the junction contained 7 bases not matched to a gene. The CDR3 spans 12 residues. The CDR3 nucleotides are TGCAGCGTTGCCAATGACAGGGGGCTGGCTTTCTTT. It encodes CSVANDRGLAFF. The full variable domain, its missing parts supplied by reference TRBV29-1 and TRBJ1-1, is SAVISQKPSRDICQRGTSLTIQCQVDSQVTMMFWYRQQPGQSLTLIATANQGSEATYESGFVIDKFPISRPNLTFSTLTVSNMSPEDSSIYLCSVANDRGLAFFGQGTRLTVV.

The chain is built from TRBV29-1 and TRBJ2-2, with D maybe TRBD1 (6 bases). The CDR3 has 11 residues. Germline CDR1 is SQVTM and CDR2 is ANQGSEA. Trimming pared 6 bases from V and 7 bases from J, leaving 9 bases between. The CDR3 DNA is TGCAGCGTGAGACAGGTCGGGGAGCTGTTTTTT. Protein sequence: CSVRQVGELFF.

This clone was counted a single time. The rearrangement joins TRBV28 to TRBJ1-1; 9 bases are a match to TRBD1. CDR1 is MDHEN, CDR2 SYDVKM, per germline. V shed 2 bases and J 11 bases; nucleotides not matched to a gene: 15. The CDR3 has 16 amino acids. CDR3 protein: CASSLDLKWEQGAAFF. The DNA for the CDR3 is TGTGCCAGCAGTTTAGATTTAAAATGGGAACAGGGGGCGGCTTTCTTT.

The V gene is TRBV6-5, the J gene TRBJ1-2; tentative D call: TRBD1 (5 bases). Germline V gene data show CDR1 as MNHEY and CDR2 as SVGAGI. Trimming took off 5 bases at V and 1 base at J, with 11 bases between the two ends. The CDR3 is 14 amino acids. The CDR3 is CASSKGRLNYGYTF. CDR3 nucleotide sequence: TGTGCCAGCAGTAAGGGGAGGCTTAACTATGGCTACACCTTC.

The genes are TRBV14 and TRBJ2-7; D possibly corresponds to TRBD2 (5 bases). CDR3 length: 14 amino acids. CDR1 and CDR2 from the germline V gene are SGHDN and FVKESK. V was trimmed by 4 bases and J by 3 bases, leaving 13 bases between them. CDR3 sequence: CASSPTGKVYEQYF. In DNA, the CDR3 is TGTGCCAGCAGCCCTACGGGGAAGGTCTACGAGCAGTACTTC.

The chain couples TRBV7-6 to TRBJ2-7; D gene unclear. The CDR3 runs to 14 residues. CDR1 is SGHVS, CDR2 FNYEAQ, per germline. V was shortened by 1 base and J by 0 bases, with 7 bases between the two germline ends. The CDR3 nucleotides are TGTGCCAGCAGCTTAGAAGTAGTCTCCTACGAGCAGTACTTC. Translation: CASSLEVVSYEQYF. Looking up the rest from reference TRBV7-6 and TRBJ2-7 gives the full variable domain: GAGVSQSPRYKVTKRGQDVALRCDPISGHVSLYWYRQALGQGPEFLTYFNYEAQQDKSGLPNDRFSAERPEGSISTLTIQRTEQRDSAMYRCASSLEVVSYEQYFGPGTRLTVT.

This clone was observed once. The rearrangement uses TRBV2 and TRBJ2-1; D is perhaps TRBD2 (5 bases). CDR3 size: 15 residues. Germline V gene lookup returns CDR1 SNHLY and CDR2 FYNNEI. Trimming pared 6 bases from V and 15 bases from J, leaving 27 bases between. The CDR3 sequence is CASREGDLFRGARFF. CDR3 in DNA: TGTGCCAGCAGAGAGGGTGACTTGTTTCGCGGTGCGCGGTTCTTC.

Here the CDR3 reads CASSDNMGRDYGYTF. DNA of the CDR3: TGTGCCAGCTCCGATAACATGGGCAGGGACTATGGCTACACCTTC. V gene TRBV25-1 combines with J gene TRBJ1-2; weak D call: TRBD1 (5 bases). The germline gives CDR1 MGHDK, CDR2 SYGVNS. V was cut by 8 bases and J by 3 bases, with 19 bases left in between. The CDR3 length is 15 residues.

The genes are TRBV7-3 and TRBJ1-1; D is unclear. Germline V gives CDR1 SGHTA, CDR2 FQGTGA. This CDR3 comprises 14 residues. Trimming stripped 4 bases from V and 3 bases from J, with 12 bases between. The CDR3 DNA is TGTGCCAGCAGCTATACGGGAGGAGACACTGAAGCTTTCTTT. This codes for CASSYTGGDTEAFF.

The CDR3 bases are TGTGCCAGCAGCTTCGGGGTTTCAGAGACCCAGTACTTC. Translation: CASSFGVSETQYF. The V gene is TRBV7-2, the J gene TRBJ2-5, with D possibly matching TRBD2 (5 bases). CDR1 SGHTA and CDR2 FQGNSA come from the germline V gene. The CDR3 is 13 amino acids. The germline V and J ends were trimmed by 3 bases and 4 bases, with 9 bases remaining between them. Drawing the rest from reference TRBV7-2 and TRBJ2-5, the complete variable domain is GAGVSQSPSNKVTEKGKDVELRCDPISGHTALYWYRQSLGQGLEFLIYFQGNSAPDKSGLPSDRFSAERTGGSVSTLTIQRTQQEDSAVYLCASSFGVSETQYFGPGTRLLVL.

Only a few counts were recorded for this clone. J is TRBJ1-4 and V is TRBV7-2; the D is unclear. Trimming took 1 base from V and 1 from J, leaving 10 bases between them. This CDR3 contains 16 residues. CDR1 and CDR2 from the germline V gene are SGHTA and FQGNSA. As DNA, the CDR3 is TGTGCCAGCAGCTTAGGCCCGGTGCAAACTAATGAAAAACTGTTTTTT. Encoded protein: CASSLGPVQTNEKLFF.

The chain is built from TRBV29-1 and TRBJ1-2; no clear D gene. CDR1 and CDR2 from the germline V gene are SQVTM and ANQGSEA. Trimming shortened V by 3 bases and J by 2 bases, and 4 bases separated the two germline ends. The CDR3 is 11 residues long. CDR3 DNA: TGCAGCGTTGACAAAAACTATGGCTACACCTTC. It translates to CSVDKNYGYTF.

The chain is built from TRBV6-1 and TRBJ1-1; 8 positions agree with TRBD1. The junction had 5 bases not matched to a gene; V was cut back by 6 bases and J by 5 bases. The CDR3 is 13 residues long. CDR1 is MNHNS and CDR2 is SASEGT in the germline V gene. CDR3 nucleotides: TGTGCCAGCAGGGACACAGGGGGGACTGAAGCTTTCTTT. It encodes CASRDTGGTEAFF.

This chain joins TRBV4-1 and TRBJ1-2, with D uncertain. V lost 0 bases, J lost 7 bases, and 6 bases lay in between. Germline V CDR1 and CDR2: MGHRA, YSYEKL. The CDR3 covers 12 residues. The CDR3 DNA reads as TGCGCCAGCAGCCAAGAGGCGGGTGGCTACACCTTC. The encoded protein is CASSQEAGGYTF.

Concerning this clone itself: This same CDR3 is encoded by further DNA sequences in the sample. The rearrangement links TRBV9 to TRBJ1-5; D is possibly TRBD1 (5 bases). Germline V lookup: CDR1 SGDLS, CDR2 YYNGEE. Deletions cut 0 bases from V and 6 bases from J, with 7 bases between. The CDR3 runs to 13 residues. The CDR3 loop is CASSVGQGQPQHF. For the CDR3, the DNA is TGTGCCAGCAGCGTAGGGCAGGGTCAGCCCCAGCATTTT.

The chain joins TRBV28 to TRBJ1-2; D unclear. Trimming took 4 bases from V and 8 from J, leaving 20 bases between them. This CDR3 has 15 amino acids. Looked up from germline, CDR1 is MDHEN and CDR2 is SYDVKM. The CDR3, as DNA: TGTGCCAGCAGTTCCCCATCTGACCTACCGGGAGGCTACACCTTC. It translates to CASSSPSDLPGGYTF.

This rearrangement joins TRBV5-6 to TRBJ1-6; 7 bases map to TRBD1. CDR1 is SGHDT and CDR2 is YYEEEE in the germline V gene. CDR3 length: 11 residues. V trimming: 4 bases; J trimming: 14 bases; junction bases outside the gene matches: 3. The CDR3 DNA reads TGTGCCAGCAGCCGCAGGGGGACCCTCCACTTT. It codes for CASSRRGTLHF.

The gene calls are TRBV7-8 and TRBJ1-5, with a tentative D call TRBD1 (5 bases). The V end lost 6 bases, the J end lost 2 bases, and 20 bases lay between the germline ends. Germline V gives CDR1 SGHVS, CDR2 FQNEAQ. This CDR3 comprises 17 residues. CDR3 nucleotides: TGTGCCAGCAGTTTGGACTCGGAGGGGTCTGGCAATCAGCCCCAGCATTTT. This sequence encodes CASSLDSEGSGNQPQHF.

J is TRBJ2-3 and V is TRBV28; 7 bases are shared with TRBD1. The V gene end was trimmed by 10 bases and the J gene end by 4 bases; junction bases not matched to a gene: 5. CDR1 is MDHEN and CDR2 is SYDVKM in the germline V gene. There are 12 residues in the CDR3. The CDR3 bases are TGTGCCACCAAGACAGGGCCAGATACGCAGTATTTT. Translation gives CATKTGPDTQYF.